What follows describes a single T cell receptor (beta chain). Its antigen is as yet unknown. Only CD45RO-negative cells positively selected for CCR7 counted as naive CD8 cells, so terminally differentiated effector memory CD45RA+ cells were excluded. The record originates from a study of shared clonotypes between healthy human individuals. Whole-study context: Donors had three CD4 naive, three CD4 memory, two CD8 naive and one CD8 memory plate apiece.

The germline V gene encodes CDR1 SQVTM and CDR2 ANQGSEA. The CDR3 is made up of 16 amino acids. J lost 8 bases, V lost 6 bases, and 19 bases had no gene match. Sequencing was performed with immunoSEQ multiplex PCR; in TCRdb, only in-frame clones are kept and a portion is missing. The sample holds around 560,000 clones; approximately 96% are singletons and the top ten take approximately 0.12%. General study points: Donors were few, which limited the genetic and exposure-history diversity represented. On the whole, naive subsets had larger estimated richness than memory subsets had. Approximately 5% was the fraction of naive CD4 clonotypes found shared across several donors.

The chain links TRBV29-1 to TRBJ2-1, with 7 bases fitting TRBD1. This TCR came from a woman in her 30s in good health. Sequencing input: naive CD8+ T cells sorted from blood. The DNA of the CDR3 is TGCAGCGTGCTCCCAGCCGGGACAGCAATCGGAGATGAGCAGTTCTTC. This translates into CSVLPAGTAIGDEQFF.